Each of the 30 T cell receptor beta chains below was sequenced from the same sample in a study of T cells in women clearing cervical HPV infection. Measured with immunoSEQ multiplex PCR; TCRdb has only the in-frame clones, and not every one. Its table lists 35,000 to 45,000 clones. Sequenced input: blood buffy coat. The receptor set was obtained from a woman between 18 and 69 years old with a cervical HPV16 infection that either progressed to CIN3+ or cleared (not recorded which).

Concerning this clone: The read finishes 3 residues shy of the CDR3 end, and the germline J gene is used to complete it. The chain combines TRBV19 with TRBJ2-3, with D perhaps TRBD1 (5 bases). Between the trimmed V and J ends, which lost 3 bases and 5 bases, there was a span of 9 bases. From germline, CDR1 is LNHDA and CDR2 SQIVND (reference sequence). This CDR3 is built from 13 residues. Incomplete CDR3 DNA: TGTGCCAGTAGTATTGGGGCGCGAGATACG. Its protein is CASSIGARDT. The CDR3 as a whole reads CASSIGARDTQYF. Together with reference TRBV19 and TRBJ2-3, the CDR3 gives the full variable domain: DGGITQSPKYLFRKEGQNVTLSCEQNLNHDAMYWYRQDPGQGLRLIYYSQIVNDFQKGDIAEGYSVSREKKESFPLTVTSAQKNPTAFYLCASSIGARDTQYFGPGTRLTVL.

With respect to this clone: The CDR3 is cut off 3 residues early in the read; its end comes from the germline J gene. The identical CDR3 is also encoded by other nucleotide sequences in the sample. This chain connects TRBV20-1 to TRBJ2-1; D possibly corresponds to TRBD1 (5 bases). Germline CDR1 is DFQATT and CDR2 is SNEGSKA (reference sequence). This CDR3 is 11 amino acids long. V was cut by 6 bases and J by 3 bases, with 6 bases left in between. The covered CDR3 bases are TGCAGTGCCGACAGCTACAATGAG. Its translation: CSADSYNE. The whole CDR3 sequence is CSADSYNEQFF.

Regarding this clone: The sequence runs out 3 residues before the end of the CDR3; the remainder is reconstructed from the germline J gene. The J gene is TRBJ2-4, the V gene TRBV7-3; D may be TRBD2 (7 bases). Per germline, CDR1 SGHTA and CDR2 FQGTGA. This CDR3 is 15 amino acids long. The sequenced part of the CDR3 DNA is TGTGCCAGCAGCCCATCCGGGACTAAGGGGGACGGT. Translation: CASSPSGTKGDG. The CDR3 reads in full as CASSPSGTKGDGQYF.

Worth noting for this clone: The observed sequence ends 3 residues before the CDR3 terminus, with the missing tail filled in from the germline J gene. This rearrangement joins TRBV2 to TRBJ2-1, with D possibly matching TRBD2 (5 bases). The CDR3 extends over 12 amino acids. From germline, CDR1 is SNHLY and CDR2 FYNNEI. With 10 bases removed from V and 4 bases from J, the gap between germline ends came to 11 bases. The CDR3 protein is CATRGLYNEQFF. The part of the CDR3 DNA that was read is TGTGCCACTCGCGGGTTGTACAATGAG.

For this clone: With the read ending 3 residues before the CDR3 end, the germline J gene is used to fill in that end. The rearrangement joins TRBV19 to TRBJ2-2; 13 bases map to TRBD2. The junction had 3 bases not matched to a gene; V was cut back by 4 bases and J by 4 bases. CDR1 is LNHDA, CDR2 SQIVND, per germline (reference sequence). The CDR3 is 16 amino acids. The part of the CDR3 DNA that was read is TGTGCCAGTAGTAGGGGACTAGCGGGGAGCACCGGGGAG. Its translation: CASSRGLAGSTGE. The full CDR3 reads CASSRGLAGSTGELFF. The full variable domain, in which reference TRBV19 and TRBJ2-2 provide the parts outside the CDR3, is DGGITQSPKYLFRKEGQNVTLSCEQNLNHDAMYWYRQDPGQGLRLIYYSQIVNDFQKGDIAEGYSVSREKKESFPLTVTSAQKNPTAFYLCASSRGLAGSTGELFFGEGSRLTVL.

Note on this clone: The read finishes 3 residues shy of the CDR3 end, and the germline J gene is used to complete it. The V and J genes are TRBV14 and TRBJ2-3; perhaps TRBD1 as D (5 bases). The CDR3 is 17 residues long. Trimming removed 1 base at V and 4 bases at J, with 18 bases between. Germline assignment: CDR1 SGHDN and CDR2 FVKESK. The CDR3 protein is CASSQAYEQVGPDTQYF. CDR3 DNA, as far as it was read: TGTGCCAGCAGCCAAGCATACGAACAGGTCGGCCCAGATACG.

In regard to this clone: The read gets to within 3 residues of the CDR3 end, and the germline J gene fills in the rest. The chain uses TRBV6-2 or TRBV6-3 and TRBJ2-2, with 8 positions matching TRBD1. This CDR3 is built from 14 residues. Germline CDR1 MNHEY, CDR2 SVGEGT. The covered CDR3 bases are TGTGCCAGCAGTCAATCCAGGGGGCAGGAAAAG. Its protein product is CASSQSRGQEK. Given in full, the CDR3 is CASSQSRGQEKLFF.

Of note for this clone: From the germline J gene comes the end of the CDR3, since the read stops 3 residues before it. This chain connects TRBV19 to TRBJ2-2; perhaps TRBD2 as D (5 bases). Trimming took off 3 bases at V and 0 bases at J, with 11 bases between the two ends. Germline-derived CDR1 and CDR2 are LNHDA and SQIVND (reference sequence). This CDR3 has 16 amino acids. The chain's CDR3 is CASSMTIYSNTGELFF. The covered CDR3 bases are TGTGCCAGTAGTATGACTATCTACTCGAACACCGGGGAG.

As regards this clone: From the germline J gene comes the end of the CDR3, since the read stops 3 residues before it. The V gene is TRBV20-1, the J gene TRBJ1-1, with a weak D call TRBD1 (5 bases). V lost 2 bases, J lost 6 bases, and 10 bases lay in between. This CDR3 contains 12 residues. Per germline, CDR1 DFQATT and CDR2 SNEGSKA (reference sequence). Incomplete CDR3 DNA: TGCAGTGCTAGAAAGGGGCCTTCTGAA. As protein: CSARKGPSE. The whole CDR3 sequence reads CSARKGPSEAFF.

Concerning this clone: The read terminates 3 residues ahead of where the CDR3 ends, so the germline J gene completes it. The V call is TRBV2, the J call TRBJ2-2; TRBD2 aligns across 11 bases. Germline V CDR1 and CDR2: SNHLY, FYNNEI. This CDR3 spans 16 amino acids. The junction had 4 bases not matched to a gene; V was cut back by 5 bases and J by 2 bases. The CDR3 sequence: CASSLLAGGNTGELFF. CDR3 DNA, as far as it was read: TGTGCCAGCAGTCTGCTAGCGGGGGGCAACACCGGGGAG.

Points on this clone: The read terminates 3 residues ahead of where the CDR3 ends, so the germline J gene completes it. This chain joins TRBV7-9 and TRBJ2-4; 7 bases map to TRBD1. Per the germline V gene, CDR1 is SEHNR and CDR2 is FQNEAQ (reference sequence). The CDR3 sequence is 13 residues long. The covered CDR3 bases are TGTGCCAGCAGCTTAGCCACAGGGGATGGT. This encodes CASSLATGDG. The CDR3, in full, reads CASSLATGDGQYF.

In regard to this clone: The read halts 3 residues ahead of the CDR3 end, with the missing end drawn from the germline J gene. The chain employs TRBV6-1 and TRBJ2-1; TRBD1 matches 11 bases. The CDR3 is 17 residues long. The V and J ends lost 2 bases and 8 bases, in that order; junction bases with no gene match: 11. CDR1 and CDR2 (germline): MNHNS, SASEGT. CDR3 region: CASSERGTGGLFYEQFF. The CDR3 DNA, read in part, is TGTGCCAGCAGTGAAAGGGGGACAGGGGGACTTTTCTATGAG.

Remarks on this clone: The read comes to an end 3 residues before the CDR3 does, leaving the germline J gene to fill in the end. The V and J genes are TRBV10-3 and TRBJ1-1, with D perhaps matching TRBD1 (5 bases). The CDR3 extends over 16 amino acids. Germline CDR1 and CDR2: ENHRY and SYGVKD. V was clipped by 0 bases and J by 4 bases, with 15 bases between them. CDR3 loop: CAISESLGRGGTEAFF. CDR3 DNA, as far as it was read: TGTGCCATCAGTGAGTCGTTGGGTAGGGGCGGCACTGAA.

The DNA read from the CDR3 is TGTGCCAGCAGCTTAGCTGGGGCGGAGTATGGC. Protein sequence: CASSLAGAEYG. The full CDR3 sequence reads CASSLAGAEYGYTF. V gene TRBV7-8 combines with J gene TRBJ1-2; D is perhaps TRBD1 (5 bases). The read comes to an end 3 residues before the CDR3 does, leaving the germline J gene to fill in the end. The germline V gene has CDR1 SGHVS and CDR2 FQNEAQ. V lost 0 bases and J lost 5, with 10 bases in between. This CDR3 comprises 14 residues.

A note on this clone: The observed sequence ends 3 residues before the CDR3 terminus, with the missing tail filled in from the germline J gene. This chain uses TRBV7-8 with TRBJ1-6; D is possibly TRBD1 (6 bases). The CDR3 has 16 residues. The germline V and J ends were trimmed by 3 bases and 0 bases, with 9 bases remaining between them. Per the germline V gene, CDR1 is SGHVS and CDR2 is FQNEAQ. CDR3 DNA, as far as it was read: TGTGCCAGCAGCTTCCAGGGGAGCTCCTATAATTCACCC. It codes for CASSFQGSSYNSP. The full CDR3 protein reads CASSFQGSSYNSPLHF.

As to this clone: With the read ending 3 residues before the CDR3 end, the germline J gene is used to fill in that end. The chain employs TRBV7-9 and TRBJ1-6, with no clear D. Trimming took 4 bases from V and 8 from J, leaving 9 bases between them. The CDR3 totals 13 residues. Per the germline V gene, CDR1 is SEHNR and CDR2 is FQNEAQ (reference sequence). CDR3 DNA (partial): TGTGCCAGCAGCTCAGGAGTAGATTCACCC. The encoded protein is CASSSGVDSP. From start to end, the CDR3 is CASSSGVDSPLHF.

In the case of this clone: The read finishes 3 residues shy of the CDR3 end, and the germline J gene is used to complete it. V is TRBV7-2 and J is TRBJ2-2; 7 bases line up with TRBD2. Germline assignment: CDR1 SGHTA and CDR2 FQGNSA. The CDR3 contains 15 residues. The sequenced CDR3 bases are TGTGCCAGCAGCTTAGTGGGGGGGGTAGGTGAAAAG. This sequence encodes CASSLVGGVGEK. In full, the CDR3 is CASSLVGGVGEKLFF.

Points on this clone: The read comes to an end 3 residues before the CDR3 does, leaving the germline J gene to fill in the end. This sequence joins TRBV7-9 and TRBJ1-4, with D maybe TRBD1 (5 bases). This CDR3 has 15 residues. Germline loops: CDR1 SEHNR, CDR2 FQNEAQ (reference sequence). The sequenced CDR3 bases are TGTGCCAGCAGCTTAGGCGGCAGGGTGGATTCACCA. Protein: CASSLGGRVDSP. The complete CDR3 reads CASSLGGRVDSPLFF.

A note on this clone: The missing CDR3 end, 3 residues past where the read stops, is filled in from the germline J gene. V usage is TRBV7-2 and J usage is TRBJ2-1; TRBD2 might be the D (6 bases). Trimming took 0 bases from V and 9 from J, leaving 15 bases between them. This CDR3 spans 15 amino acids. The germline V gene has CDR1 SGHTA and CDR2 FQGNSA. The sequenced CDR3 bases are TGTGCCAGCAGCTTAGCGCTGGCGGGAACCGCTGAG. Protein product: CASSLALAGTAE. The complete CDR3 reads CASSLALAGTAEQFF.

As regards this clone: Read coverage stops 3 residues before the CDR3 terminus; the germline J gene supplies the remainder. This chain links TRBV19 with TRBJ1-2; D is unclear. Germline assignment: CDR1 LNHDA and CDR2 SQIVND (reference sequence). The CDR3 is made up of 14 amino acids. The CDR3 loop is CASSQEEYNESYTF. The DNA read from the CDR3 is TGTGCCAGTAGCCAAGAAGAGTACAATGAGAGC. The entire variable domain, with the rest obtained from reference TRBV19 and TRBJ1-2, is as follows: DGGITQSPKYLFRKEGQNVTLSCEQNLNHDAMYWYRQDPGQGLRLIYYSQIVNDFQKGDIAEGYSVSREKKESFPLTVTSAQKNPTAFYLCASSQEEYNESYTFGSGTRLTVV.

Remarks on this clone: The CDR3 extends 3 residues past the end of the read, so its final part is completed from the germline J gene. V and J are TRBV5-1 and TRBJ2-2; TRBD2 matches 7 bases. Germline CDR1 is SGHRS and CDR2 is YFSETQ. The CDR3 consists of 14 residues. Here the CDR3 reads CASSLGEGGEKLFF. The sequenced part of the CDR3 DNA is TGCGCCAGCAGCTTAGGGGAGGGAGGCGAAAAG.

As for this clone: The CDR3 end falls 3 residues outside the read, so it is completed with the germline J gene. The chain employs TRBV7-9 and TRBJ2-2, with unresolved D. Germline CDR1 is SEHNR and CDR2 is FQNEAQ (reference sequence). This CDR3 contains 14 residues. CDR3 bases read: TGTGCCAGCAGCTTAGGACAAGAAAATGAAAAG. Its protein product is CASSLGQENEK. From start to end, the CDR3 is CASSLGQENEKLFF.

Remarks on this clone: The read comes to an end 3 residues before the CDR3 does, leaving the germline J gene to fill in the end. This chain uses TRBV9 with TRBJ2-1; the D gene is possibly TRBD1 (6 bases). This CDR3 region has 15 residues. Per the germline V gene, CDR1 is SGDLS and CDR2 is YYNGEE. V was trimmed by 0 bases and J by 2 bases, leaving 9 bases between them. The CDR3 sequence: CASSVDRAAYNEQFF. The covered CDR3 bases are TGTGCCAGCAGCGTAGACAGGGCAGCCTACAATGAG.

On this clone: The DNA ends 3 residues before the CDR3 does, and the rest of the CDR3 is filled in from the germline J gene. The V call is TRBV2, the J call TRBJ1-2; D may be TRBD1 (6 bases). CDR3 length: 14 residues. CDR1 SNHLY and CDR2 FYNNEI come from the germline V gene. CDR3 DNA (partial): TGTGCCAGCAGTAGAGGACAGAGCACAGATACC. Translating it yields CASSRGQSTDT. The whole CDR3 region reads CASSRGQSTDTYTF.

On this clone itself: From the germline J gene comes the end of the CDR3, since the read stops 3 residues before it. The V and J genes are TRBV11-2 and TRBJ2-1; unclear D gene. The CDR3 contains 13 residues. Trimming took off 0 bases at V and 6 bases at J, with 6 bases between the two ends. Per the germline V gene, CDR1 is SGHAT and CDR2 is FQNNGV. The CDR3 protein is CASSLDSINEQFF. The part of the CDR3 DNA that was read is TGTGCCAGCAGCTTAGACAGTATCAATGAG.

The CDR3 loop is CASSLGEVGELFF. The CDR3 bases that were read are TGTGCCAGCAGCTTAGGAGAGGTCGGGGAG. V gene TRBV11-2 combines with J gene TRBJ2-2; unclear D gene. Sequencing ends 3 residues short of the CDR3 end; the germline J gene provides the rest. Germline values: CDR1 SGHAT, CDR2 FQNNGV. V lost 1 base and J lost 7, with 7 bases in between. The CDR3 is made up of 13 amino acids.

CDR3 in amino acids: CASSWDRGSPEAFF. The covered CDR3 bases are TGTGCCAGCAGCTGGGACAGGGGATCGCCTGAA. This chain joins TRBV7-8 and TRBJ1-1; TRBD1 aligns across 10 bases. The read halts 3 residues ahead of the CDR3 end, with the missing end drawn from the germline J gene. There are 14 residues in the CDR3. Trimming took 4 bases from V and 6 from J; bases not matched to a gene: 5. Germline CDR1 is SGHVS and CDR2 is FQNEAQ.

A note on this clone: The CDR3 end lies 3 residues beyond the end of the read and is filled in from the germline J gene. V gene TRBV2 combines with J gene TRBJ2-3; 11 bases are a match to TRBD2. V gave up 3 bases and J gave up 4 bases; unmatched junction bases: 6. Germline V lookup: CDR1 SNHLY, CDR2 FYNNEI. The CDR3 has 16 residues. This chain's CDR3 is CASSDTSGGSPDTQYF. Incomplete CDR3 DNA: TGTGCCAGCAGTGATACTAGCGGGGGCAGCCCAGATACG.

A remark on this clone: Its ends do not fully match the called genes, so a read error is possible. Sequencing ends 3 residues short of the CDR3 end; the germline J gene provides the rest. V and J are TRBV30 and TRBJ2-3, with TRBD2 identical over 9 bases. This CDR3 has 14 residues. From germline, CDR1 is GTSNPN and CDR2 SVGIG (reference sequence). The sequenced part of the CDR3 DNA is TGTGCCTGGAGTGTCGGCGGGAGGGCAGAGACG. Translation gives CAWSVGGRAET. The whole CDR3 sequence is CAWSVGGRAETQYF.

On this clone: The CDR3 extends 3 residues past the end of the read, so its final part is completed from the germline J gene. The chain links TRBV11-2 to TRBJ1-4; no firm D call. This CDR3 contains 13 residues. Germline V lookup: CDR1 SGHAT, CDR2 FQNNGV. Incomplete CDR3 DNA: TGTGCCAGCAGCCCCGCGGGAGGGTTGCCA. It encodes CASSPAGGLP. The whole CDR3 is CASSPAGGLPLFF.